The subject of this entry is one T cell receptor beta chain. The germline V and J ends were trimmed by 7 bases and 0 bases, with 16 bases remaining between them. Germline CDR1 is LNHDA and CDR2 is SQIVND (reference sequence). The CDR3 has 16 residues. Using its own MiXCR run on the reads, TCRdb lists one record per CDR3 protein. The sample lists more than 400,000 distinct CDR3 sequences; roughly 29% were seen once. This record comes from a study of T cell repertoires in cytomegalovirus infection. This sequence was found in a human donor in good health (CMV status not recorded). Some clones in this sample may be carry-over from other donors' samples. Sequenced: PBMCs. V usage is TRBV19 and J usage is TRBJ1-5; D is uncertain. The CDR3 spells CASKFRGVNSNQPQHF. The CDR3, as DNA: TGTGCCAGTAAATTCCGAGGCGTTAATAGCAATCAGCCCCAGCATTTT. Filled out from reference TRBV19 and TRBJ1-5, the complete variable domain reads DGGITQSPKYLFRKEGQNVTLSCEQNLNHDAMYWYRQDPGQGLRLIYYSQIVNDFQKGDIAEGYSVSREKKESFPLTVTSAQKNPTAFYLCASKFRGVNSNQPQHFGDGTRLSIL.